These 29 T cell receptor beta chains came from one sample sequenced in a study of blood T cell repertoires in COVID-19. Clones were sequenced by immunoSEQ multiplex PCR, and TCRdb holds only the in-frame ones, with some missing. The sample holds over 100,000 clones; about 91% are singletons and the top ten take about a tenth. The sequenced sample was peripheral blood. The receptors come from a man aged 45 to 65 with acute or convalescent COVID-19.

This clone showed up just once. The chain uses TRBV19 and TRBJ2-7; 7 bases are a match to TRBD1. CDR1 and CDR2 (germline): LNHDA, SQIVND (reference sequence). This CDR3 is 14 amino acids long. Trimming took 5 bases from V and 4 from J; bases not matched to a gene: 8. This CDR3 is CASSAPGQRYEQYF. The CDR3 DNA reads TGTGCCAGTAGTGCGCCGGGACAGAGGTACGAGCAGTACTTC.

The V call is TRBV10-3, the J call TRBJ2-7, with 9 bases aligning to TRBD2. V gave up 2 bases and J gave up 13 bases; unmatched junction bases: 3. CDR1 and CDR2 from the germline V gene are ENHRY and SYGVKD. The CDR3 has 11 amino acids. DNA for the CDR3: TGTGCCATCAGTGAGGGGACTAGCCCCTACTTC. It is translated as CAISEGTSPYF.

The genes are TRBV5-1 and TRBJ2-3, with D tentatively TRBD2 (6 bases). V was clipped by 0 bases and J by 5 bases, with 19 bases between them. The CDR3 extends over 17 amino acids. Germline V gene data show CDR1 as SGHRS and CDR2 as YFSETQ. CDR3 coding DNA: TGCGCCAGCAGCTTGGACGGACTACCAAACCCAGAAGATACGCAGTATTTT. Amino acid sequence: CASSLDGLPNPEDTQYF.

The CDR3 DNA is TGTGCCAGCAGCTCCCGGGGAGGAAACACCATATATTTT. This gives the protein CASSSRGGNTIYF. The chain links TRBV11-2 to TRBJ1-3; D gene uncertain. This CDR3 comprises 13 residues. Germline-derived CDR1 and CDR2 are SGHAT and FQNNGV. Trimming removed 4 bases from V and 4 bases from J, with 8 bases in between.

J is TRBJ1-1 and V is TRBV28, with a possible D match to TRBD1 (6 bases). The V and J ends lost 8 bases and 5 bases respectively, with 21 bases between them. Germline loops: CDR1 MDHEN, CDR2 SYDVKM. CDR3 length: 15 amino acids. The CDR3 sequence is CASGDYTPQGTEAFF. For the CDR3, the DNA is TGTGCCAGCGGCGACTACACACCTCAGGGGACTGAAGCTTTCTTT.

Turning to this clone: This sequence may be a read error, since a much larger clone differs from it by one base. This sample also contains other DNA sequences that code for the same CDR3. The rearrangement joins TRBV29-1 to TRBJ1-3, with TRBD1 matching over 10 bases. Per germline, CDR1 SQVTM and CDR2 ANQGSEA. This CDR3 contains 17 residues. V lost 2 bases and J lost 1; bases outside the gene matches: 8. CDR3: CSVESGTGDFSGNTIYF. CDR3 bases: TGCAGCGTTGAATCCGGGACAGGGGACTTTTCTGGAAACACCATATATTTT.

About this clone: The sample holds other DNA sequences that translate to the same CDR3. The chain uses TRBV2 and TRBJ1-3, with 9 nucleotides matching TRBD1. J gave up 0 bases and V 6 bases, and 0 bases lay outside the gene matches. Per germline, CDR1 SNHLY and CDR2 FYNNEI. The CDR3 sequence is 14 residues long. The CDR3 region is CASRDRGSGNTIYF. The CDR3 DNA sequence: TGTGCCAGCAGGGACAGGGGCTCTGGAAACACCATATATTTT.

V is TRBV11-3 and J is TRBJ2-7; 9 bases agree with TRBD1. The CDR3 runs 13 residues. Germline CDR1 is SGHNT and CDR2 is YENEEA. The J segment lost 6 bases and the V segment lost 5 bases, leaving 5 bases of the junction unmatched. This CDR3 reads CASSPGTGTEQYF. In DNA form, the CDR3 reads TGTGCCAGCAGCCCAGGGACAGGGACCGAGCAGTACTTC.

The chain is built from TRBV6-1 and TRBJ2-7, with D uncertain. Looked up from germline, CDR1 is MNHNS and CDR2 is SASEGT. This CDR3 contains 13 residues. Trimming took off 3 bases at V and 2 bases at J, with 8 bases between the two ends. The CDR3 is CASSEEFPYEQYF. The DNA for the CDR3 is TGTGCCAGCAGTGAGGAGTTTCCCTACGAGCAGTACTTC.

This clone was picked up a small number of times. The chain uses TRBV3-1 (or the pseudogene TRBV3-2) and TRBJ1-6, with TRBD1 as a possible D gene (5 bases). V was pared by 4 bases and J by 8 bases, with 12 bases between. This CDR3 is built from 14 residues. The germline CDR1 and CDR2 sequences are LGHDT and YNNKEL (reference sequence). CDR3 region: CASSLQVMDSPLHF. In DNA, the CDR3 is TGTGCCAGCAGCCTACAGGTTATGGATTCACCCCTCCACTTT.

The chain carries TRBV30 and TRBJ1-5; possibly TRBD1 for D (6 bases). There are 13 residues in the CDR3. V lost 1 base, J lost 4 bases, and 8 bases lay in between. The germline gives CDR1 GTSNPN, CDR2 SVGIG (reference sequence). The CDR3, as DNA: TGTGCCTGGAGTGGGGACAAAAATCAGCCCCAGCATTTT. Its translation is CAWSGDKNQPQHF.

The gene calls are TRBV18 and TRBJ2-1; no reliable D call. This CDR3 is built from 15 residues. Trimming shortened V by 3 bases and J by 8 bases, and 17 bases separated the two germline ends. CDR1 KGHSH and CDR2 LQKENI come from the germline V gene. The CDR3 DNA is TGTGCCAGCTCACCGCGGATTACTGCCAGCGATGAGCAGTTCTTC. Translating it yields CASSPRITASDEQFF.

In DNA form, the CDR3 reads TGTGCCAGCAGCTTGGCCGGGACAGGGTTGGGCTATGGCTACACCTTC. Amino acids: CASSLAGTGLGYGYTF. The chain carries TRBV7-9 and TRBJ1-2; TRBD1 aligns across 9 bases. The CDR3 totals 16 residues. J lost 4 bases, V lost 3 bases, and 9 bases had no gene match. Germline-derived CDR1 and CDR2 are SEHNR and FQNEAQ (reference sequence).

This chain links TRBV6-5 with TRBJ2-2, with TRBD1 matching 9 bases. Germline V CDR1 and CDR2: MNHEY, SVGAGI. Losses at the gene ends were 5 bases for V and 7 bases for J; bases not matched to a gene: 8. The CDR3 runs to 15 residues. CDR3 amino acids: CASSRTGATNGELFF. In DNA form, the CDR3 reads TGTGCCAGCAGTAGGACAGGGGCAACGAACGGGGAGCTGTTTTTT.

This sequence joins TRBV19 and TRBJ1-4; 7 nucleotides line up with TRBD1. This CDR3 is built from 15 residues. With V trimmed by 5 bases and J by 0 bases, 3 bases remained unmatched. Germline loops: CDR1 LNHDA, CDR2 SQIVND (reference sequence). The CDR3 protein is CASSPQGATNEKLFF. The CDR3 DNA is TGTGCCAGTAGTCCGCAGGGGGCAACTAATGAAAAACTGTTTTTT.

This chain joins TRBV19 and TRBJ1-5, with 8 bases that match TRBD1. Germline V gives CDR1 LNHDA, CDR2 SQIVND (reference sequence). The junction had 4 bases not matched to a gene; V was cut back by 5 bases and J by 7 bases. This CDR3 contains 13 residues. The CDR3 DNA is TGTGCCAGTAGTTCGACAGGGGTACAGCCCCAGCATTTT. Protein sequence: CASSSTGVQPQHF.

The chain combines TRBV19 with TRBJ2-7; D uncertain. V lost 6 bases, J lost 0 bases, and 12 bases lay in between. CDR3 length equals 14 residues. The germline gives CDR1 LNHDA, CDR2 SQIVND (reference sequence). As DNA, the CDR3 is TGTGCCAGTAGATATCAGGCGAACTCCTACGAGCAGTACTTC. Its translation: CASRYQANSYEQYF.

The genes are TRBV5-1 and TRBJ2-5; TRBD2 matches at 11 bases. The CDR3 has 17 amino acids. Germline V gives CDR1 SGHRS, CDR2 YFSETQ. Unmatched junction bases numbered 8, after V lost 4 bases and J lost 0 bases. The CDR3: CASSKGTSGLYQETQYF. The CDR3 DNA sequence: TGCGCCAGCAGCAAGGGGACTAGCGGATTGTACCAAGAGACCCAGTACTTC.

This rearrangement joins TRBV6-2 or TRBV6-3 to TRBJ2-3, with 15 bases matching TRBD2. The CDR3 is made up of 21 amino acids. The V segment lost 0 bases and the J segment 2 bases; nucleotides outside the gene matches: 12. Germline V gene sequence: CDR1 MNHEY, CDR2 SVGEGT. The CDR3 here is CASSYSYWGLAGGWTTDTQYF. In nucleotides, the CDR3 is TGTGCCAGCAGTTACTCGTATTGGGGACTAGCGGGGGGTTGGACCACAGATACGCAGTATTTT.

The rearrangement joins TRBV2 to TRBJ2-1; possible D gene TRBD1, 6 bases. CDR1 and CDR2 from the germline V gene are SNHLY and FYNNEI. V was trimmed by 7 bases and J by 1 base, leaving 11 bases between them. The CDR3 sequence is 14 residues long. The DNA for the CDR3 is TGTGCCAGCAACGAACAGGGTTCCTACAATGAGCAGTTCTTC. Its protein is CASNEQGSYNEQFF.

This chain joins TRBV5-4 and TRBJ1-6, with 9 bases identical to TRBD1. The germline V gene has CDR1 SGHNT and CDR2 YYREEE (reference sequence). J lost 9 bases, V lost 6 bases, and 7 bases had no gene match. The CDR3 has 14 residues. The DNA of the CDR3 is TGTGCCAGCACCGCAGACAGGGGGATTTCACCCCTCCACTTT. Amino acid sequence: CASTADRGISPLHF. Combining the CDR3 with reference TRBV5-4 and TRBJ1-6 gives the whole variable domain ETGVTQSPTHLIKTRGQQVTLRCSSQSGHNTVSWYQQALGQGPQFIFQYYREEENGRGNFPPRFSGLQFPNYSSELNVNALELDDSALYLCASTADRGISPLHFGNGTRLTVT.

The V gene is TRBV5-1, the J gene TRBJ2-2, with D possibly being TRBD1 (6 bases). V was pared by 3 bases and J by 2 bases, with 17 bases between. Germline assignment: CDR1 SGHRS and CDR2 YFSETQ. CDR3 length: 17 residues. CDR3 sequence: CASSSDPGTINTGELFF. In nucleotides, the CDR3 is TGCGCCAGCAGCTCTGATCCTGGGACAATTAACACCGGGGAGCTGTTTTTT.

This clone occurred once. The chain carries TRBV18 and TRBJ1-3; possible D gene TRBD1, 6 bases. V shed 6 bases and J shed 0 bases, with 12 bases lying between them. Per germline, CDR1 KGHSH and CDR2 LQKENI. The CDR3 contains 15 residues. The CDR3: CASSTGLTSGNTIYF. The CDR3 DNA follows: TGTGCCAGCTCTACAGGGCTCACCTCTGGAAACACCATATATTTT. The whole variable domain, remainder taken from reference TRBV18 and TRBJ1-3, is NAGVMQNPRHLVRRRGQEARLRCSPMKGHSHVYWYRQLPEEGLKFMVYLQKENIIDESGMPKERFSAEFPKEGPSILRIQQVVRGDSAAYFCASSTGLTSGNTIYFGEGSWLTVV.

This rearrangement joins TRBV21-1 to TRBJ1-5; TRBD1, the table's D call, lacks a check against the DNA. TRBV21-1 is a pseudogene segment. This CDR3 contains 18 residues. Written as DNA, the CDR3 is TGTGCCAGCAGCAAAGCGGGACAGGGAGACGTCTTCAATCAGCCCCAGCATTTT. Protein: CASSKAGQGDVFNQPQHF.

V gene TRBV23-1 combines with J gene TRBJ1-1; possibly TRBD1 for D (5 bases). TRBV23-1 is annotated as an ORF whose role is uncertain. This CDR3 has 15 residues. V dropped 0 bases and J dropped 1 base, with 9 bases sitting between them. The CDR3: CASSQSVGQNTEAFF. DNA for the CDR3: TGCGCCAGCAGTCAATCGGTAGGACAGAACACTGAAGCTTTCTTT.

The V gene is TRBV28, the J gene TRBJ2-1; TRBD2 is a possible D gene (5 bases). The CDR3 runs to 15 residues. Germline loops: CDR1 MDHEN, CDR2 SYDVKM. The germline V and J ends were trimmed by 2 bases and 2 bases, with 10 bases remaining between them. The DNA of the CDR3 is TGTGCCAGCAGTTTAACTAGACTCACCTACAATGAGCAGTTCTTC. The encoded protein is CASSLTRLTYNEQFF.

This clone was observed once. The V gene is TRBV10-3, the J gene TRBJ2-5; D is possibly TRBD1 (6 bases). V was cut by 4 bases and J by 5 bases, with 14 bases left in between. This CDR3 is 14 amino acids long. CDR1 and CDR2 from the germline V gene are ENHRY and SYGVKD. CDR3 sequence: CAISVVQGSETQYF. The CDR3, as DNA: TGTGCCATCAGTGTGGTGCAGGGGAGTGAGACCCAGTACTTC.

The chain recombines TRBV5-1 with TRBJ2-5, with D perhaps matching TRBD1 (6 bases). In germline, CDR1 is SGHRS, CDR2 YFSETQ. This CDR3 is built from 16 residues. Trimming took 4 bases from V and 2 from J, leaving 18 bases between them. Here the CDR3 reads CASSLGLGRGQETQYF. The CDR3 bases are TGCGCCAGCAGCCTAGGGTTGGGCAGGGGACAAGAGACCCAGTACTTC.

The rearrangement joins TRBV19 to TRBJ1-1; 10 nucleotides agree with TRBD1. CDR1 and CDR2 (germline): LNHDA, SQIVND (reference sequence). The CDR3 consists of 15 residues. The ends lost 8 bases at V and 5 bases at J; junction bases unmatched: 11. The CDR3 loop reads CASAYRGQGGTEAFF. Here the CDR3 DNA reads TGTGCCAGTGCGTACCGAGGACAGGGGGGGACTGAAGCTTTCTTT.